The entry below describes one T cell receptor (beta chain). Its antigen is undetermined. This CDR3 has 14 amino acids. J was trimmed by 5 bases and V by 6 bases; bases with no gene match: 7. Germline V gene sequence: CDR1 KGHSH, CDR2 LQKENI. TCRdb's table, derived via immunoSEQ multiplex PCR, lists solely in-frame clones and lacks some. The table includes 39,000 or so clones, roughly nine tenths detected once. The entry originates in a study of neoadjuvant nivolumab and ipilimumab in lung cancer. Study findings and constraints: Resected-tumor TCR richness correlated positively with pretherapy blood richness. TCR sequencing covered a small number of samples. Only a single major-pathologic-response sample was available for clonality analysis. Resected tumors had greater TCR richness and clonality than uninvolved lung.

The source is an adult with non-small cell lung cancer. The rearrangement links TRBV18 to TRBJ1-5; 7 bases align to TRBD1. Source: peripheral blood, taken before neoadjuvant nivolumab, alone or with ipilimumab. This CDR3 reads CASSSGTEDQPQHF. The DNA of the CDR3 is TGTGCCAGCTCGTCCGGGACAGAGGATCAGCCCCAGCATTTT.